This TCR beta chain was retrieved from a study of T cells in Graves' hyperthyroidism and ophthalmopathy. Study-level background: The initial diagnosis was the point when peripheral blood was collected, ahead of any treatment. Overall study findings and caveats: Blood also showed most of the thyroid clonotypes that were expanded above 0.001.

Comment on this clonotype: Its antigen is currently unknown. One junction end disagrees with the germline gene, perhaps due to a read error.

Germline-derived CDR1 and CDR2 are SGHTA and FQGTGA. The CDR3 loop spans 16 amino acids. Those with hyperthyroidism were 18 to 65 years old, newly diagnosed, and ill for under 2 months. Patients were excluded for uncontrolled infection, other autoimmune disease, pregnancy or lactation. Authors of the study amplified TCR beta CDR3 regions from RNA transcripts. Initially, a first-round RT-PCR of the TCR CDR3 employed the HTBI primer set. TCRdb reprocessed the multiplex PCR reads via MiXCR and lists one record per CDR3 protein. The sample has 110,000 to 150,000 distinct CDR3 sequences; approximately 20% are singletons.

This sequence originates from a woman aged 50 to 60 with Graves' hyperthyroidism that later progressed to Graves' ophthalmopathy. The sample taken for sequencing was blood. The chain has TRBV7-3 and TRBJ2-3; 9 bases match TRBD1. CDR3 sequence (DNA): TGTGCCAGCAGGTTAACCTCCGGACAGGGGCAAGATACGCAGTATTTT. It codes for CASRLTSGQGQDTQYF.